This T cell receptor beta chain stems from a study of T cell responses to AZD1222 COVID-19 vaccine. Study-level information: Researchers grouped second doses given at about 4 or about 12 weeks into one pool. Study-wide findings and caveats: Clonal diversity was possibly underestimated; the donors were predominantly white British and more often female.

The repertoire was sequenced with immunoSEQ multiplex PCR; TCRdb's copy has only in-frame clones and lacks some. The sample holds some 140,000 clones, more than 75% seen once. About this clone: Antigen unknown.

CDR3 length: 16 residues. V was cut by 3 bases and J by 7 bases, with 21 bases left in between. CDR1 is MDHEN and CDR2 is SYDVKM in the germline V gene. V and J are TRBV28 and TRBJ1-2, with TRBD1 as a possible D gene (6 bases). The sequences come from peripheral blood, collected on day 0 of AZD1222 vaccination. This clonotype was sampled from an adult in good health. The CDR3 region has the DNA TGTGCCAGCAGTTTTCTGGGGGCGGTAGGTACTGGTGGCTACACCTTC. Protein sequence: CASSFLGAVGTGGYTF.